This T cell receptor beta chain was captured by sequencing in a study of blood T cells in healthy people across ages. V lost 6 bases, J lost 2 bases, and 12 bases lay in between. The CDR3 spans 14 residues. For the second PCR, which ran for about 6 to 11 cycles, a sample-barcoded 5' primer and a J-beta primer mix were used. TCRdb processed the 5' RACE reads anew with MiXCR; each CDR3 protein has one entry. The data hold almost 1 million distinct CDR3 sequences, with 51% observed a single time. Isolation of PBMCs gave at least 7 million cells per sample. Study-wide results and limits: Because sorting was not performed, PBMCs prevented conclusive naive versus antigen-experienced comparison. Higher diversity and more naive CD4+ cells were features of long-lived donors, compared to aged donors.

This clonotype has a handful of counts. Antigen: not known. The chain is built from TRBV12-3 or TRBV12-4 and TRBJ2-3, with D unresolved. This TCR derives from a woman aged 55 to 70 in good health. The sequenced sample was blood. CDR3 in DNA: TGTGCCAGCAGATTCGGGCAGGACACAGATACGCAGTATTTT. It is translated as CASRFGQDTDTQYF.